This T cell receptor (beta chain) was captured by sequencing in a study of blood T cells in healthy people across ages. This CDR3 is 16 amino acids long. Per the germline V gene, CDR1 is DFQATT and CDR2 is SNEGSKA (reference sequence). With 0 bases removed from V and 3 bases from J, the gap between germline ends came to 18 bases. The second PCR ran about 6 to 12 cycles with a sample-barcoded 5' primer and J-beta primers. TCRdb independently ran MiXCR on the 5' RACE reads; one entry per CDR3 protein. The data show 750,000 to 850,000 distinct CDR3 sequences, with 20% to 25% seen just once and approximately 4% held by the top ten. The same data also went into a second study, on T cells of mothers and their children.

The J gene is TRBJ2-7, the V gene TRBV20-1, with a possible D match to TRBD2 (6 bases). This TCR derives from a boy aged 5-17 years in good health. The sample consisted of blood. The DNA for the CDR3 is TGCAGTGCTAGAGATTCTCGCGGGGCCAGCGACTACGAGCAGTACTTC. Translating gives CSARDSRGASDYEQYF.